This T cell receptor beta chain was sequenced during a study of blood T cell repertoires in COVID-19. Study-wide background: Italy, Spain and the United States were the sources of the convalescent and acute COVID-19 samples. T cells, B-cell-depleted T cells, or PBMCs provided the cDNA or gDNA that served as material.

Germline V lookup: CDR1 MDHEN, CDR2 SYDVKM. The CDR3 runs to 14 residues. V dropped 7 bases and J dropped 7; count of bases not matched to a gene: 6. The table came from immunoSEQ multiplex PCR; TCRdb's copy has only in-frame clones and leaves some out. This sample has some 200,000 clones; approximately 84% occur once, and the top ten carry less than 8%. This sequence originates from a woman between 50 and 59 years old with active or convalescent COVID-19. The material sequenced was peripheral blood. This chain links TRBV28 with TRBJ1-4; 10 bases are a match to TRBD1. The CDR3: CASNSRTGGEKLFF. The CDR3 DNA is TGTGCCAGCAACTCTCGGACAGGGGGTGAAAAACTGTTTTTT.